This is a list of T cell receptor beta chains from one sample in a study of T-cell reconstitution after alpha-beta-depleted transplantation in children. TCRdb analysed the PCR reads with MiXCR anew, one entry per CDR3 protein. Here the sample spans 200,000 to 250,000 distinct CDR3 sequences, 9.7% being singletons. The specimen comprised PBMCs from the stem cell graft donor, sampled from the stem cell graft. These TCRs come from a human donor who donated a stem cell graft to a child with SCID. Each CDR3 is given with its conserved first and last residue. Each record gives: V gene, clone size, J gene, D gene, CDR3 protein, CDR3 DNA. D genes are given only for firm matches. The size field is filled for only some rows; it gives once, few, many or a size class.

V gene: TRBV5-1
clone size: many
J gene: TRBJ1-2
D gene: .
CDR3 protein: CASSLTAGDYGYTF
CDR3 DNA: TGCGCCAGCAGCTTGACAGCGGGGGACTATGGCTACACCTTC

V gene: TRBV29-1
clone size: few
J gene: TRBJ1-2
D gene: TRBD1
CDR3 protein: CSVGGSTGGEYGYTF
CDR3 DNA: TGCAGCGTGGGGGGTTCAACAGGGGGCGAATATGGCTACACCTTC

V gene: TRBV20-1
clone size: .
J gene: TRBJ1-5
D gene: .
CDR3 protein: CSARDRRKGVGQPQHF
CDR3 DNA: TGCAGTGCTAGAGATCGTAGGAAGGGGGTAGGGCAGCCCCAGCATTTT

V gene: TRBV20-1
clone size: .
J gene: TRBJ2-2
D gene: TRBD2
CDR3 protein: CSATVGGADSRDTGELFF
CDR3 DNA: TGCAGTGCCACGGTCGGGGGGGCAGACAGTAGAGACACCGGGGAGCTGTTTTTT

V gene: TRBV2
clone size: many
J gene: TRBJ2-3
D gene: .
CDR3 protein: CASNVQGADTQYF
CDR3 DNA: TGTGCCAGCAATGTTCAAGGCGCAGATACGCAGTATTTT

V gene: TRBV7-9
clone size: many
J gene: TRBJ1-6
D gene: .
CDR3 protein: CASSLGSGGDSPLHF
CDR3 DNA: TGTGCCAGCAGCTTGGGGAGCGGAGGGGATTCACCCCTCCACTTT

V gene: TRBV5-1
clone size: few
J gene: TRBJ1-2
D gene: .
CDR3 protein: CASSLPGPRYGYTF
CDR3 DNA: TGCGCCAGCAGCTTACCGGGCCCGAGATATGGCTACACCTTC

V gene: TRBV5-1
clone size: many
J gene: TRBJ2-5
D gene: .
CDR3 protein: CASSRGTGETQYF
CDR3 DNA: TGCGCCAGCAGCCGAGGGACCGGAGAGACCCAGTACTTC

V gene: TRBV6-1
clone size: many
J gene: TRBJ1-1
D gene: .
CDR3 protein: CASSEGGTLFRGVAFF
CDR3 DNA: TGTGCCAGCAGTGAAGGCGGCACCCTTTTCCGAGGGGTAGCTTTCTTT

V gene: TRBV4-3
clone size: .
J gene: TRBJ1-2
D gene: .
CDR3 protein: CASSQESLSYGYTF
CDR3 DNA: TGCGCCAGCAGCCAAGAATCCCTGAGCTATGGCTACACCTTC

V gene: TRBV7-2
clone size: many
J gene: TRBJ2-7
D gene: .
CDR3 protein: CASSLVGVYEQYF
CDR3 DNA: TGTGCCAGCAGCTTAGTGGGGGTCTACGAGCAGTACTTC

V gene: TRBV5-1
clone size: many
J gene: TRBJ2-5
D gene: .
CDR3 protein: CASSRQSQETQYF
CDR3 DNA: TGCGCCAGCAGCAGGCAGTCACAAGAGACCCAGTACTTC